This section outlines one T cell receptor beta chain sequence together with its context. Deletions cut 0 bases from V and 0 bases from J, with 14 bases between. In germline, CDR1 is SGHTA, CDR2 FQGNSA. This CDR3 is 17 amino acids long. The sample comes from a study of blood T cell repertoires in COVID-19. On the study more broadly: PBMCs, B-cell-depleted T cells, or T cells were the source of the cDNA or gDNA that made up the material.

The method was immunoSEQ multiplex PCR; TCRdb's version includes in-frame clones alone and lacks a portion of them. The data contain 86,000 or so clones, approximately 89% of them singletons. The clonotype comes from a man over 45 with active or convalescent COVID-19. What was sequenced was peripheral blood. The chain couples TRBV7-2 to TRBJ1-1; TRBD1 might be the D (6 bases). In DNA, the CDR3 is TGTGCCAGCAGCTTAGCGGGAGGGGGAGGGATGAACACTGAAGCTTTCTTT. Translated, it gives CASSLAGGGGMNTEAFF.